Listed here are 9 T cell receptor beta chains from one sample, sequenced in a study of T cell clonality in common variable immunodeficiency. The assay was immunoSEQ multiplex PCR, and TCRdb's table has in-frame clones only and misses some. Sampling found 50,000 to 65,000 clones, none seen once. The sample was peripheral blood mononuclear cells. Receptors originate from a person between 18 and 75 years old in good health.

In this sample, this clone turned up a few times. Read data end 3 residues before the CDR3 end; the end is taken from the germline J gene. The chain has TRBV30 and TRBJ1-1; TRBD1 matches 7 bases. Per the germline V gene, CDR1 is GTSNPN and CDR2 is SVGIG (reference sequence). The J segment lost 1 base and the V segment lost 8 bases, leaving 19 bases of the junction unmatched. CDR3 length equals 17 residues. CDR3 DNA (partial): TGTGCCCGCACGACAGGGCCCGGGTCCTATCCGAACACTGAA. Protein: CARTTGPGSYPNTE. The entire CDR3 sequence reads CARTTGPGSYPNTEAFF.

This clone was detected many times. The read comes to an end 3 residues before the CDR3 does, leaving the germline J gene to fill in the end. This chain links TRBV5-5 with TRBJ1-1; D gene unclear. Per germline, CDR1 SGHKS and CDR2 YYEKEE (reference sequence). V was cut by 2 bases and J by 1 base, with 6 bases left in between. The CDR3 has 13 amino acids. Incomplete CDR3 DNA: TGTGCCAGCAGCTTCACACCGAACACTGAA. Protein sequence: CASSFTPNTE. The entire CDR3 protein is CASSFTPNTEAFF.

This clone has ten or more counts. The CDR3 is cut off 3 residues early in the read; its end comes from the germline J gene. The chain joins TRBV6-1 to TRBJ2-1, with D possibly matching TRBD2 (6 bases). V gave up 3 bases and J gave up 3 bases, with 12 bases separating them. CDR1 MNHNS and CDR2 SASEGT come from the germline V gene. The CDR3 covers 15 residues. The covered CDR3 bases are TGTGCCAGCAGTGACGGCGGGATCGGCTACAATGAG. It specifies CASSDGGIGYNE. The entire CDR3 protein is CASSDGGIGYNEQFF.

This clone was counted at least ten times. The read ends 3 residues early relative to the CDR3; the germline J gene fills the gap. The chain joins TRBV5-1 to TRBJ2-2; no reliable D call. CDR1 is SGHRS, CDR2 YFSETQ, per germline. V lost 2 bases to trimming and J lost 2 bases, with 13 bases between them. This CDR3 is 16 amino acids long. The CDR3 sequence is CASSFDSLANTGELFF. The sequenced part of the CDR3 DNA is TGCGCCAGCAGCTTCGATAGCTTAGCCAACACCGGGGAG.

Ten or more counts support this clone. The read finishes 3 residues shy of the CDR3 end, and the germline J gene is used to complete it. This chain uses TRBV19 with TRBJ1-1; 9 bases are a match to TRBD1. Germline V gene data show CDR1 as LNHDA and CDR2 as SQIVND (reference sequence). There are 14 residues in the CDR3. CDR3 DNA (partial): TGTGCCAGTACCCCCGGCACCCGGGACAGGGTT. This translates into CASTPGTRDRV. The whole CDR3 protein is CASTPGTRDRVAFF.

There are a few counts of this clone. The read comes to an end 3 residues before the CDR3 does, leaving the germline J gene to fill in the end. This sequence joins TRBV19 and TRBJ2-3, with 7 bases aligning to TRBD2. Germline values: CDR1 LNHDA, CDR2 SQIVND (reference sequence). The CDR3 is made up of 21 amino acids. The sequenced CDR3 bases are TGTGCCAGTAGTATAGATCCCTTACCTTCCTGGGGGGGTAGAAGCAATCAGCCG. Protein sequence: CASSIDPLPSWGGRSNQP. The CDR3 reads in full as CASSIDPLPSWGGRSNQPQYF.

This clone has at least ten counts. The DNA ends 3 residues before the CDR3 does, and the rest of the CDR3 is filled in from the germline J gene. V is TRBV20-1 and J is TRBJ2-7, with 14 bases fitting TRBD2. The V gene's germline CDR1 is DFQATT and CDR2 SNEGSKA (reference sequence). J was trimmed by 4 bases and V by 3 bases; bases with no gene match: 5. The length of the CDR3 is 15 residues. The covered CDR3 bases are TGCAGTGCTAGGGGACTAGCGGGAGATGATTACGAG. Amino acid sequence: CSARGLAGDDYE. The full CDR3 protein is CSARGLAGDDYEQYF.

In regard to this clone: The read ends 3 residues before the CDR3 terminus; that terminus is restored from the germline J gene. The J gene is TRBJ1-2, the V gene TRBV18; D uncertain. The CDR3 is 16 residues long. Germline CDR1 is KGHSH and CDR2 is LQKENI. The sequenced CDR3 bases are TGTGCCAGCTCACCGGTTTCTAGCGGGAGTGGAGATACC. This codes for CASSPVSSGSGDT. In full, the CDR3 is CASSPVSSGSGDTYTF.

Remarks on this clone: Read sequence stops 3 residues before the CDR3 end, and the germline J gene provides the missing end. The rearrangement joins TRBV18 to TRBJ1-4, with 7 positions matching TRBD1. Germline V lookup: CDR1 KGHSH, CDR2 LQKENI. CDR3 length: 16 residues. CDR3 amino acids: CASSPPTGVGNSPLFF. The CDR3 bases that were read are TGTGCCAGCTCACCACCAACAGGGGTTGGTAATTCACCA.